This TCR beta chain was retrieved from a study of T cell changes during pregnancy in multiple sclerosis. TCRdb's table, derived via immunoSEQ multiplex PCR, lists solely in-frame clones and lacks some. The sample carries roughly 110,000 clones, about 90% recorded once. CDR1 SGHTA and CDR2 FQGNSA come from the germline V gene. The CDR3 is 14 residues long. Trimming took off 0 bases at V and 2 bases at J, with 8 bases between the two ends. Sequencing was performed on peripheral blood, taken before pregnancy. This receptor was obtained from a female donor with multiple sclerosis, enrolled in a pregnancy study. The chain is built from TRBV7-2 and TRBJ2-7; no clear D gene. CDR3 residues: CASSLAAETYEQYF. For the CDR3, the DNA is TGTGCCAGCAGCTTAGCCGCGGAAACCTACGAGCAGTACTTC.